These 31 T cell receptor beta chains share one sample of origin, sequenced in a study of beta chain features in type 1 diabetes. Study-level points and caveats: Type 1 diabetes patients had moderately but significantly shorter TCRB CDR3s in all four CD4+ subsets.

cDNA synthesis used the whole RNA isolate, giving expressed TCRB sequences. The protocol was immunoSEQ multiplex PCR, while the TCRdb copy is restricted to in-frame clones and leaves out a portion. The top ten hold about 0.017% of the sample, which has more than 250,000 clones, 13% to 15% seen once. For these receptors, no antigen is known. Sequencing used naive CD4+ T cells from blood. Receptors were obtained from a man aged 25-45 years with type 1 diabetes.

The CDR3 reads CSAERGTEAFF. CDR3 nucleotide sequence: TGCAGCGCAGAAAGAGGAACCGAAGCTTTCTTT. The genes are TRBV29-1 and TRBJ1-1; no clear D. Germline V lookup: CDR1 SQVTM, CDR2 ANQGSEA. Trimming removed 7 bases at V and 8 bases at J, with 14 bases between. CDR3 length: 11 amino acids.

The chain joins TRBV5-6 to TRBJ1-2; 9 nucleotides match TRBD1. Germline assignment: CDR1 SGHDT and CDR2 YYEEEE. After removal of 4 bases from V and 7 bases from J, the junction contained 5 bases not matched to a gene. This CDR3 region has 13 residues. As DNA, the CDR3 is TGTGCCAGCAGCGCGGGACAGGGATCTGGCTACACCTTC. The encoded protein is CASSAGQGSGYTF.

The CDR3 loop reads CATSRVRLVEIYEQYF. DNA for the CDR3: TGTGCCACCAGCAGAGTTCGTCTAGTAGAAATCTACGAGCAGTACTTC. The rearrangement links TRBV15 to TRBJ2-7, with D hard to call. The CDR3 length is 16 residues. The germline gives CDR1 LNHNV, CDR2 YYDKDF (reference sequence). Trimming cost V 1 base and J 3 bases, with 16 bases left between them.

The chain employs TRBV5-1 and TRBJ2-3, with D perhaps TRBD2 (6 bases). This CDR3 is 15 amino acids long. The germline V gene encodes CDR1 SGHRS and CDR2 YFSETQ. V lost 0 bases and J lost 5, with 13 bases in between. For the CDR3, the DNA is TGCGCCAGCAGCTTGGCGACGGGAGTGGGAGATACGCAGTATTTT. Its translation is CASSLATGVGDTQYF.

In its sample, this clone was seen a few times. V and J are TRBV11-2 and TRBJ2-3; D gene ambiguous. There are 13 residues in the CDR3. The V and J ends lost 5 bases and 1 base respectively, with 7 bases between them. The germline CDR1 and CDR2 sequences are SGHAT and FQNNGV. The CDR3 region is CASSHRGTDTQYF. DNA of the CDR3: TGTGCCAGCAGCCACCGGGGCACAGATACGCAGTATTTT.

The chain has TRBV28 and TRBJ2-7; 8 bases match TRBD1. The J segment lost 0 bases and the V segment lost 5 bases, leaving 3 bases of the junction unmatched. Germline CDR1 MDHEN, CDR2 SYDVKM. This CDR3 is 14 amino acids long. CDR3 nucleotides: TGTGCCAGCAGTCCAGGACAGGGCTCCTACGAGCAGTACTTC. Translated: CASSPGQGSYEQYF.

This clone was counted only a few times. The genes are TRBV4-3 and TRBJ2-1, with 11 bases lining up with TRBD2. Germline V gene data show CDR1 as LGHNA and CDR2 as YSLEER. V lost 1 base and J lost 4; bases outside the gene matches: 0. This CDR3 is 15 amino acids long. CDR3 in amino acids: CASSQASGRYNEQFF. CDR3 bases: TGCGCCAGCAGCCAAGCTAGCGGGAGGTACAATGAGCAGTTCTTC.

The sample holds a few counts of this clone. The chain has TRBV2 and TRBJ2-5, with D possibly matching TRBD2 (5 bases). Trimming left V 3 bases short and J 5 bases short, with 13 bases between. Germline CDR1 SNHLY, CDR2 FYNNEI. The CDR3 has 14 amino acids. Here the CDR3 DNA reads TGTGCCAGCAGTGAGAGGGCTCTCTGGGAGACCCAGTACTTC. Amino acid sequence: CASSERALWETQYF.

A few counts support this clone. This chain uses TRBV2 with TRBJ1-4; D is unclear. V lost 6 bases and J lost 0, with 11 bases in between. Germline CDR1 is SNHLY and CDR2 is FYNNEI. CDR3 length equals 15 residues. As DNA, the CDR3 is TGTGCCAGCAGAGTTGGGCTTTCAACTAATGAAAAACTGTTTTTT. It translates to CASRVGLSTNEKLFF.

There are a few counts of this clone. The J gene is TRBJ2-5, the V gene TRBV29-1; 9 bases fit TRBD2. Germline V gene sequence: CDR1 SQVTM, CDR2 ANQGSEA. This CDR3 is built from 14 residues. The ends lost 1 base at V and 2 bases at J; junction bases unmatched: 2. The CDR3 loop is CSVEGGRDQETQYF. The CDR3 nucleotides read TGCAGCGTTGAAGGCGGGAGGGATCAAGAGACCCAGTACTTC.

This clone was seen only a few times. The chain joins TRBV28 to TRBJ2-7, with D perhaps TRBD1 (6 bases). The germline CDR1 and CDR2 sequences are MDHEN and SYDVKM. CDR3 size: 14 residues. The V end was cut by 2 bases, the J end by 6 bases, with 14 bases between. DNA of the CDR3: TGTGCCAGCAGTTTAAACCCAGGGGCAGGCGAGCAGTACTTC. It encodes CASSLNPGAGEQYF.

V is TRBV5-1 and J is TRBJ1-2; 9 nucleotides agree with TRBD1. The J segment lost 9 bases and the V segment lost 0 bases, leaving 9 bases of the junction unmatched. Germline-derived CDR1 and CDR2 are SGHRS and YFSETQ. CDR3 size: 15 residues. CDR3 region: CASSLEGQGARSYTF. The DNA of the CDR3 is TGCGCCAGCAGCTTGGAGGGACAGGGCGCCCGGAGCTACACCTTC.

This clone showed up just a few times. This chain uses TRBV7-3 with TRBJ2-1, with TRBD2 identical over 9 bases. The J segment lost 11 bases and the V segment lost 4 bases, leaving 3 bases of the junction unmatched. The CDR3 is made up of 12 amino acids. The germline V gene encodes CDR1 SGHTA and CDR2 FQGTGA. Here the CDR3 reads CASSSSSGKQFF. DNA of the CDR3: TGTGCCAGCAGCTCCTCTAGCGGGAAGCAGTTCTTC.

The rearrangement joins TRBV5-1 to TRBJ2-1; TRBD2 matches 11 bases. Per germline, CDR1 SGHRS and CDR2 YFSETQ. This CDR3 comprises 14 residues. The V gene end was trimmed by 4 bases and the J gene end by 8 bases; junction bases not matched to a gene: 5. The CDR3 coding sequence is TGCGCCAGCAGCGTAGCGGGAGGGCCGGATGAGCAGTTCTTC. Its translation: CASSVAGGPDEQFF.

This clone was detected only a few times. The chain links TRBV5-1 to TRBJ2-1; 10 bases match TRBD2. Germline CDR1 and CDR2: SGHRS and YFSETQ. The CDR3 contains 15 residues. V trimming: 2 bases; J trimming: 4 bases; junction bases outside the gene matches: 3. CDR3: CASSLTSGAYNEQFF. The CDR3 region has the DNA TGCGCCAGCAGCTTAACTAGCGGGGCTTACAATGAGCAGTTCTTC. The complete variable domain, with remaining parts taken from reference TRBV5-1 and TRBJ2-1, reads KAGVTQTPRYLIKTRGQQVTLSCSPISGHRSVSWYQQTPGQGLQFLFEYFSETQRNKGNFPGRFSGRQFSNSRSEMNVSTLELGDSALYLCASSLTSGAYNEQFFGPGTRLTVL.

CDR3 sequence reads: CASSQEDGTDTTDTQYF. In DNA, the CDR3 is TGCGCCAGCAGCCAAGAGGACGGGACAGATACCACAGATACGCAGTATTTT. This rearrangement joins TRBV4-3 to TRBJ2-3; 7 bases agree with TRBD1. The V gene's germline CDR1 is LGHNA and CDR2 YSLEER. This CDR3 comprises 17 residues. J was trimmed by 2 bases and V by 0 bases; bases with no gene match: 8.

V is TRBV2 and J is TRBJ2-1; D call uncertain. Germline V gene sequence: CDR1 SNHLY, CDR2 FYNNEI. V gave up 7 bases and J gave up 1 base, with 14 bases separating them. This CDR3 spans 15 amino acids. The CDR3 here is CASTSQFTSYNEQFF. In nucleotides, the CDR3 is TGTGCCAGCACCAGTCAGTTCACGTCCTACAATGAGCAGTTCTTC.

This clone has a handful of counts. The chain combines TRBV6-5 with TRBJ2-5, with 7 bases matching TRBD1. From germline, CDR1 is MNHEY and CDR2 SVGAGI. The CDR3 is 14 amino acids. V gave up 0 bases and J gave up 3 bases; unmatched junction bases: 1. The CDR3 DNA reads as TGTGCCAGCAGTTACTCTACAGGGGAAGAGACCCAGTACTTC. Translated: CASSYSTGEETQYF.

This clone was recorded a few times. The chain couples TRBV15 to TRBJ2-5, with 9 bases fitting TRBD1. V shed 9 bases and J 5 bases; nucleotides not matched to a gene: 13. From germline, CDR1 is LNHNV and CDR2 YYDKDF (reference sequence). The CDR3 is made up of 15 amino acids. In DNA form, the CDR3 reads TGTGCCACAGGTGCGGACAGGGGACGGCGGGAGACCCAGTACTTC. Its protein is CATGADRGRRETQYF.

This CDR3 reads CASSQFGVHTDTQYF. The CDR3 nucleotides read TGCGCCAGCAGCCAATTCGGGGTCCACACAGATACGCAGTATTTT. The rearrangement uses TRBV4-1 and TRBJ2-3; possible D gene TRBD2, 5 bases. This CDR3 has 15 residues. Germline-derived CDR1 and CDR2 are MGHRA and YSYEKL. V was pared by 2 bases and J by 2 bases, with 11 bases between.

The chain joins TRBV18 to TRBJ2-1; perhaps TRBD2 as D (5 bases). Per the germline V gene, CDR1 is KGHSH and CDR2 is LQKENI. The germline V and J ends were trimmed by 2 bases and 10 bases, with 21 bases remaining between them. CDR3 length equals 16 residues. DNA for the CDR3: TGTGCCAGCTCACCAAGGCTAGCAGGAGTACATCGGGAGCAGTTCTTC. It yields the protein CASSPRLAGVHREQFF.

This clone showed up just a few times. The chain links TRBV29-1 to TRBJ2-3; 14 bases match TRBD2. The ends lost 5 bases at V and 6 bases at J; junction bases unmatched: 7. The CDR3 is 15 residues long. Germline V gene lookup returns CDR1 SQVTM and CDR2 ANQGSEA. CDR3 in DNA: TGCAGCGTTAACGGACTAGCGGGAGGTGGTGATACGCAGTATTTT. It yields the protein CSVNGLAGGGDTQYF.

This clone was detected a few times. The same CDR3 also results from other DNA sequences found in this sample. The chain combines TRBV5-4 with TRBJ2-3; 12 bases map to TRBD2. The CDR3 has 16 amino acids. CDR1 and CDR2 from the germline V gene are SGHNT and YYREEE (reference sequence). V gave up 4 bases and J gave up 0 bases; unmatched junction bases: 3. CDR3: CASSAGTSGSTDTQYF. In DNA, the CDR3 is TGTGCCAGCAGCGCGGGGACTAGCGGGAGCACAGATACGCAGTATTTT.

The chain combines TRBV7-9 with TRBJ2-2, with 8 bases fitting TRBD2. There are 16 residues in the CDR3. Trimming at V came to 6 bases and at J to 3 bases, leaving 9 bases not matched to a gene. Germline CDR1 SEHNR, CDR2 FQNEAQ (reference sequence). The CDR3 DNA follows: TGTGCCAGCAGGCCACGCGGGGGGATCTACACCGGGGAGCTGTTTTTT. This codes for CASRPRGGIYTGELFF.

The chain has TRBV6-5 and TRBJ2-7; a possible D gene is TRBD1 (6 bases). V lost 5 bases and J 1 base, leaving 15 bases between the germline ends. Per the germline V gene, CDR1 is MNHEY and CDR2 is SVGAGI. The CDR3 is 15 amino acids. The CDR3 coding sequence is TGTGCCAGCAGTCTAGCCCCCACAGGGTCCTACGAGCAGTACTTC. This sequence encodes CASSLAPTGSYEQYF.

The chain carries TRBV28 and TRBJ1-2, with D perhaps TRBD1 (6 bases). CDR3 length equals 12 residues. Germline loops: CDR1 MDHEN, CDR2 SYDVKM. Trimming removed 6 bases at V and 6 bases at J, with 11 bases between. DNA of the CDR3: TGTGCCAGCAGCTCGCCAGGGGATGGCTACACCTTC. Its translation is CASSSPGDGYTF.

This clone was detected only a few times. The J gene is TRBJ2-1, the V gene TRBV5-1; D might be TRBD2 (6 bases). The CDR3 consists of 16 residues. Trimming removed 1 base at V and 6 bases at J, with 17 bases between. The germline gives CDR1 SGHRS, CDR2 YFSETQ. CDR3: CASSLTGTANSNEQFF. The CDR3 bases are TGCGCCAGCAGCTTGACCGGGACTGCTAATTCCAATGAGCAGTTCTTC.

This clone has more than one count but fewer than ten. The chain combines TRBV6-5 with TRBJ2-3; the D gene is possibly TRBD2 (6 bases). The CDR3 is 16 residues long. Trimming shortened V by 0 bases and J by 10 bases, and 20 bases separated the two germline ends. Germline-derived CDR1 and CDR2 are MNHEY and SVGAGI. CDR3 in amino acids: CASSYSGGGEGMAQYF. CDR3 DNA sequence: TGTGCCAGCAGTTACTCCGGAGGCGGGGAAGGGATGGCGCAGTATTTT.

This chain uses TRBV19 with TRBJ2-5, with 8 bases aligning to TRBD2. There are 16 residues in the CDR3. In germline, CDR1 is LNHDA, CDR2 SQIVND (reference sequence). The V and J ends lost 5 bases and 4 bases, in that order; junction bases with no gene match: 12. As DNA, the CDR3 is TGTGCCAGTAGTCCACTGAGCGGGAGTCGGGCAGAGACCCAGTACTTC. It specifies CASSPLSGSRAETQYF.

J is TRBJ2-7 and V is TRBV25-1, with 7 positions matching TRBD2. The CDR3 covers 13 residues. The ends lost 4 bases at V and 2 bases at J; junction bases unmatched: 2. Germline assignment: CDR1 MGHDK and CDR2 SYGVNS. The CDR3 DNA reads TGTGCCAGCAGTGTGGCGGGAGCCTACGAGCAGTACTTC. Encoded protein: CASSVAGAYEQYF.

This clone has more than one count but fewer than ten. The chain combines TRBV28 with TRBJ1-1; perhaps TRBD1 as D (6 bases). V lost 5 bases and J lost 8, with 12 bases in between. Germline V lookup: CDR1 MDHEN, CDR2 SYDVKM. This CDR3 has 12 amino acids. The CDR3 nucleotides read TGTGCCAGCAGTCGAGACAGGCCAGAAGCTTTCTTT. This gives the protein CASSRDRPEAFF.